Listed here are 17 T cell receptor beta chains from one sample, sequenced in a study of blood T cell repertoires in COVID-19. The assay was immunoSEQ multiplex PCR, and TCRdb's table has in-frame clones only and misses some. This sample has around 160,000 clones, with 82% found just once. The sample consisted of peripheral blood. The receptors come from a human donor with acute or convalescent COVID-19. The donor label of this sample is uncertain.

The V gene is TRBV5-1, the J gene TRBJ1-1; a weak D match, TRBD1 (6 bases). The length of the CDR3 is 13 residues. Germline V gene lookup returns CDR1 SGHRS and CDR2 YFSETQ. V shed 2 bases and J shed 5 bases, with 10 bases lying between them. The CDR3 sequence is CASSFIQGTEAFF. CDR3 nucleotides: TGCGCCAGCAGCTTCATCCAGGGGACTGAAGCTTTCTTT.

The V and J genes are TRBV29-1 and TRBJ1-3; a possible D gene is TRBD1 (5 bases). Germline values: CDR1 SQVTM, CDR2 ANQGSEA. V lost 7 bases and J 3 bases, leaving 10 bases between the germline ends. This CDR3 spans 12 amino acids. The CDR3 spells CSAQGYGNTIYF. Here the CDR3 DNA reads TGCAGCGCCCAGGGTTATGGAAACACCATATATTTT.

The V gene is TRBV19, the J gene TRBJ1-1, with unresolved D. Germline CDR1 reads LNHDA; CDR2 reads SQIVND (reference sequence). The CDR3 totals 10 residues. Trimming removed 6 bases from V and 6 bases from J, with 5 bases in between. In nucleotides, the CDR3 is TGTGCCAGTAGGAGCTCTGAAGCTTTCTTT. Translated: CASRSSEAFF.

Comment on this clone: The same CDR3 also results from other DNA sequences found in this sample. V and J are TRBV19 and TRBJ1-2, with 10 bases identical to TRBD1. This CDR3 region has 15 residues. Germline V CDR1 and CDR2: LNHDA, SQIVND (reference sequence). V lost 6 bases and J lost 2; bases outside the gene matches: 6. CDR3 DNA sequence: TGTGCCAGTAGCCTACCGGGACAGGGGAACTATGGCTACACCTTC. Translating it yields CASSLPGQGNYGYTF.

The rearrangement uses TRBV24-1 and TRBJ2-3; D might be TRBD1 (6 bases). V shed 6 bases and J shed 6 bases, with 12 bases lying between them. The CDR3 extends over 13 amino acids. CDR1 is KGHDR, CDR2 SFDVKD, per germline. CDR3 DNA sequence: TGTGCCACCAGTTTGCAGGGGACGGATACGCAGTATTTT. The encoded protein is CATSLQGTDTQYF.

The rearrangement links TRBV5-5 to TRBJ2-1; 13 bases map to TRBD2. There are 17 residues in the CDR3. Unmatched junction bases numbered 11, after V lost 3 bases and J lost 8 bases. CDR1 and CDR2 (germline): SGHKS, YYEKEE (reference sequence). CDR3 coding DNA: TGTGCCAGCAGCTGGGAGGGGACTAGCGGGGTGGTCCATGAGCAGTTCTTC. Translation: CASSWEGTSGVVHEQFF.

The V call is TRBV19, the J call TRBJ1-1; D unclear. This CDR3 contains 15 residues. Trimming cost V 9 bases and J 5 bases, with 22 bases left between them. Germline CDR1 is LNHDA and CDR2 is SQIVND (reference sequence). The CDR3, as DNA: TGTGCCAGCAGACTTCGGGGAGACGGGCTGACTGAAGCTTTCTTT. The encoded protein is CASRLRGDGLTEAFF.

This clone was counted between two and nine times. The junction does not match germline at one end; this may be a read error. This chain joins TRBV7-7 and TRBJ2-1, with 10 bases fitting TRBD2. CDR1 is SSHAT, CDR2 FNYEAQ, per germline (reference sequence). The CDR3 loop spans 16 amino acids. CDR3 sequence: CASSPVGVAGGDEQFF. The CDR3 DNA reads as TGTGCTAGCAGTCCAGTTGGGGTAGCGGGGGGTGATGAGCAGTTCTTC.

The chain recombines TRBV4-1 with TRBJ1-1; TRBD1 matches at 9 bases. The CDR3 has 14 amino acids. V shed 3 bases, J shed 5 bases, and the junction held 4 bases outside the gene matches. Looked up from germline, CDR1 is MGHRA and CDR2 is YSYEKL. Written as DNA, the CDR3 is TGCGCCAGCAGCCACGCTGACAGGGGGACTGAAGCTTTCTTT. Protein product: CASSHADRGTEAFF.

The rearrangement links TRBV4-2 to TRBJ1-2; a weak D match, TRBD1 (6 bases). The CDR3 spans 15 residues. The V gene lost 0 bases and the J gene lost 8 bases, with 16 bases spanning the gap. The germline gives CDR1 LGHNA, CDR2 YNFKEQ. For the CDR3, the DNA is TGTGCCAGCAGCCAAGATTTTTCCAGGGGAATAGGCTACACCTTC. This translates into CASSQDFSRGIGYTF.

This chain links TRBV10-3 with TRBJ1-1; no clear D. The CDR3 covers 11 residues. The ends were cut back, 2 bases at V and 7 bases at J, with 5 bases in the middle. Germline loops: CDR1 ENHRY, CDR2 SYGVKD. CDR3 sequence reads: CAISERFEAFF. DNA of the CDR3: TGTGCCATCAGTGAGCGTTTTGAAGCTTTCTTT.

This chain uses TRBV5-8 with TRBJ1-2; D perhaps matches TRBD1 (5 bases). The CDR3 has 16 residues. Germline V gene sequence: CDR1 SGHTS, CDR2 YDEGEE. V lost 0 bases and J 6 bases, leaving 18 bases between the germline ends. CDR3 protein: CASSLEAGPGGNGYTF. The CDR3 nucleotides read TGTGCCAGCAGCTTGGAAGCAGGGCCCGGGGGTAATGGCTACACCTTC.

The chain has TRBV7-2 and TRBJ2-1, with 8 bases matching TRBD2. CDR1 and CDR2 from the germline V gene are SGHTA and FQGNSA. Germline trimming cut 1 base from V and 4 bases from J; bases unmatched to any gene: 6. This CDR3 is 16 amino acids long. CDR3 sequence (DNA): TGTGCCAGCAGCTTAGTAGGCGGGGGGAGTTACAATGAGCAGTTCTTC. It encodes CASSLVGGGSYNEQFF.

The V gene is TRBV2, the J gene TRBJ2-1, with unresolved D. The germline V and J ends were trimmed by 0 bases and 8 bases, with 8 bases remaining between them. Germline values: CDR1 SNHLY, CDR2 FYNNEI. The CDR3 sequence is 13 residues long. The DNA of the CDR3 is TGTGCCAGCAGTGAAGCGGTGGGCGATGAGCAGTTCTTC. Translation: CASSEAVGDEQFF. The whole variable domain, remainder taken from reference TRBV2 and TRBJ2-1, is EPEVTQTPSHQVTQMGQEVILRCVPISNHLYFYWYRQILGQKVEFLVSFYNNEISEKSEIFDDQFSVERPDGSNFTLKIRSTKLEDSAMYFCASSEAVGDEQFFGPGTRLTVL.

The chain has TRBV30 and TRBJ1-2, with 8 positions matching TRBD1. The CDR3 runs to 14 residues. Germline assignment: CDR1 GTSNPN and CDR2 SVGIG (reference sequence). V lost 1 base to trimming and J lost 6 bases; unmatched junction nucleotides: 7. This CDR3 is CAWSGTGGKNGYTF. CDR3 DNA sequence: TGTGCCTGGAGTGGAACAGGGGGGAAGAATGGCTACACCTTC.

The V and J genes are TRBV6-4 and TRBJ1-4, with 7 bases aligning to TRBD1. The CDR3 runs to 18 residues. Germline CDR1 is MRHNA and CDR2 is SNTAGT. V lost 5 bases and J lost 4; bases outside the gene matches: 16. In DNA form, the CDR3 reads TGTGCCAGCAGTTTCCTCCGGGACAGACGAAGATTTAATGAAAAACTGTTTTTT. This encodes CASSFLRDRRRFNEKLFF.

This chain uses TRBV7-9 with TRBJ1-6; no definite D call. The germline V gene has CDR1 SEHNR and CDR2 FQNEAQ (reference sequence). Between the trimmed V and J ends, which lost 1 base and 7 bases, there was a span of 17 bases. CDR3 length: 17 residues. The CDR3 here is CASSLDLLRSGNSPLHF. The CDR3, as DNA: TGTGCCAGCAGCTTAGACTTACTCAGGAGCGGAAATTCACCCCTCCACTTT.